A selection of T cell receptor beta chains follows, all from one sample in a study of blood T cell repertoires in COVID-19. Sequencing was performed with immunoSEQ multiplex PCR; in TCRdb, only in-frame clones are kept and a portion is missing. Of 150,000 to 200,000 clones detected, roughly 84% appear once; the ten largest clones hold about 10%. Sequenced sample: peripheral blood. The receptors derive from a woman older than 75 with active or convalescent COVID-19. Each CDR3 is given with its conserved first and last residue. A D gene is named only where the DNA matches it firmly. Rows may omit the clone size; those that give it use once, few, many or a size class.

-	-	TRBV6-2/TRBV6-3	TRBJ1-6	CASSAVQGDSPLHF	TGTGCCAGCAGTGCGGTACAGGGCGATTCACCCCTCCACTTT
-	-	TRBV6-6	TRBJ1-2	CASNTDLSNYGYTF	TGTGCCAGCAACACAGACCTATCTAACTATGGCTACACCTTC
-	TRBD1	TRBV5-5	TRBJ1-4	CASSWTGANEKLFF	TGTGCCAGCAGCTGGACAGGGGCTAATGAAAAACTGTTTTTT
-	-	TRBV7-2	TRBJ1-2	CASSPGQFSYTF	TGTGCCAGCAGCCCCGGACAGTTTAGCTACACCTTC
-	-	TRBV10-3	TRBJ1-2	CAISAHRDLNYGYTF	TGTGCCATCAGCGCGCACCGGGACTTAAACTATGGCTACACCTTC
-	TRBD1	TRBV9	TRBJ1-6	CASSVDGTGDSPLHF	TGTGCCAGCAGCGTTGACGGGACAGGGGATTCACCCCTCCACTTT
-	-	TRBV18	TRBJ1-1	CASLQGRQTEAFF	TGTGCCAGCTTACAGGGAAGGCAAACTGAAGCTTTCTTT
-	-	TRBV3-1/TRBV3-2	TRBJ1-6	CASTKKARDSPLHF	TGTGCCAGCACCAAAAAGGCGAGGGATTCACCCCTCCACTTT
-	TRBD1	TRBV5-1	TRBJ1-1	CASSWKTGSDTEAFF	TGCGCCAGCAGTTGGAAGACAGGGAGTGACACTGAAGCTTTCTTT
-	-	TRBV27	TRBJ2-7	CASSLSLQGPSYEQYF	TGTGCCAGCAGTTTATCACTCCAGGGGCCCTCCTACGAGCAGTACTTC
-	-	TRBV5-8	TRBJ2-7	CASSLSTAQYF	TGTGCCAGCAGCTTGTCGACTGCCCAGTACTTC
-	-	TRBV6-5	TRBJ2-7	CASSRGIYEQYF	TGTGCCAGCAGTCGGGGGATCTACGAGCAGTACTTC
once	-	TRBV9	TRBJ1-2	CASSPREDYYGYTF	TGTGCCAGCAGTCCCAGGGAGGACTACTATGGCTACACCTTC
-	-	TRBV6-4	TRBJ1-6	CASSDREASPLHF	TGTGCCAGCAGTGACAGGGAGGCTTCACCCCTCCACTTT
-	TRBD1	TRBV19	TRBJ1-6	CASRETTGESPLHF	TGTGCCAGTAGAGAAACCACAGGGGAATCACCCCTCCACTTT
-	TRBD1	TRBV18	TRBJ1-5	CASSPRVPGQRGGGFQPQHF	TGTGCCAGCTCACCCCGCGTCCCGGGACAGCGAGGAGGGGGTTTTCAGCCCCAGCATTTT
many	TRBD1	TRBV7-8	TRBJ1-5	CASSQPRTGGVNQPQHF	TGTGCCAGCAGCCAACCACGGACAGGGGGCGTCAATCAGCCCCAGCATTTT
-	-	TRBV10-3	TRBJ2-7	CAIRPLGGGRPTYEQYF	TGTGCCATCCGTCCACTGGGGGGGGGCAGGCCGACCTACGAGCAGTACTTC
-	-	TRBV10-3	TRBJ1-1	CAISEFGVNTEAFF	TGTGCCATCAGTGAGTTCGGGGTGAACACTGAAGCTTTCTTT
-	TRBD1	TRBV19	TRBJ1-3	CASGDRGSSSGNTIYF	TGTGCCAGTGGGGACAGGGGGTCGAGCTCTGGAAACACCATATATTTT
-	-	TRBV11-2	TRBJ2-5	CASSLSPSETQYF	TGTGCCAGCAGCTTGTCTCCTTCGGAGACCCAGTACTTC
-	-	TRBV5-5	TRBJ1-2	CASRLSPDYGYTF	TGTGCCAGCAGATTATCTCCGGACTATGGCTACACCTTC
-	-	TRBV7-9	TRBJ1-4	CASSPSRGFDEKLFF	TGTGCCAGCAGCCCGAGTAGAGGGTTCGATGAAAAACTGTTTTTT
-	-	TRBV7-8	TRBJ2-5	CAITGFGETQYF	TGTGCCATCACAGGTTTCGGGGAGACCCAGTACTTC
few	TRBD1	TRBV9	TRBJ1-6	CASTPTGTGGGPLHF	TGTGCCAGCACCCCGACTGGGACAGGGGGTGGACCCCTCCACTTT
-	TRBD1	TRBV10-3	TRBJ1-1	CAITDRAETEAFF	TGTGCCATCACTGACAGGGCGGAGACTGAAGCTTTCTTT
-	-	TRBV5-1	TRBJ2-3	CASSLGPGQDTQYF	TGCGCCAGCAGCCTGGGTCCTGGGCAAGATACGCAGTATTTT
-	TRBD1	TRBV29-1	TRBJ1-2	CSVRTGDSYGYTF	TGCAGCGTCCGGACAGGGGATTCCTATGGCTACACCTTC
-	-	TRBV6-5	TRBJ1-1	CASSYQLVNTEAFF	TGTGCCAGCAGTTATCAGCTAGTGAACACTGAAGCTTTCTTT
-	-	TRBV19	TRBJ1-3	CASTGSSGNTIYF	TGTGCCAGTACCGGGAGCTCTGGAAACACCATATATTTT
-	-	TRBV18	TRBJ1-3	CASSPRERGSGNTIYF	TGTGCCAGCTCACCACGGGAACGGGGCTCTGGAAACACCATATATTTT
-	TRBD2	TRBV3-1/TRBV3-2	TRBJ2-5	CASSPEGTRGFQETQYF	TGTGCCAGCAGCCCAGAGGGGACTAGGGGTTTCCAAGAGACCCAGTACTTC
-	-	TRBV25-1	TRBJ1-1	CASSELQGMRAEAFF	TGTGCCAGCAGTGAGCTCCAGGGGATGAGGGCTGAAGCTTTCTTT
-	-	TRBV4-1	TRBJ1-4	CASSQAREEKLFF	TGCGCCAGCAGCCAAGCCCGTGAGGAAAAACTGTTTTTT
-	TRBD1	TRBV5-7	TRBJ1-1	CASSSSGTGEKGRNTEAFF	TGTGCCAGCAGCTCGTCCGGGACAGGGGAGAAGGGGCGGAACACTGAAGCTTTCTTT
-	-	TRBV7-2	TRBJ1-5	CASSHLAGPGSNQPQHF	TGTGCCAGCAGCCACCTGGCGGGGCCTGGCAGCAATCAGCCCCAGCATTTT
-	-	TRBV6-6	TRBJ2-3	CASETQATDTQYF	TGTGCCAGCGAGACCCAGGCAACAGATACGCAGTATTTT
-	-	TRBV6-1	TRBJ1-3	CASSEGSSGNTIYF	TGTGCCAGCAGTGAAGGCTCTAGCGGGAACACCATATATTTT
-	-	TRBV19	TRBJ1-6	CASSPYGTRGNSPLHF	TGTGCCAGTAGTCCCTACGGGACGCGGGGGAATTCACCCCTCCACTTT
-	-	TRBV11-1	TRBJ1-4	CASSLDLREKLFF	TGTGCCAGCAGCTTAGACCTGAGGGAAAAACTGTTTTTT
-	-	TRBV2	TRBJ1-6	CASSEWALGNSPLHF	TGTGCCAGCAGTGAATGGGCCCTGGGTAATTCACCCCTCCACTTT
-	TRBD1	TRBV7-6	TRBJ2-5	CASSPGTGSEETQYF	TGTGCCAGCAGCCCAGGGACAGGGAGCGAGGAGACCCAGTACTTC
-	-	TRBV7-2	TRBJ2-1	CASSLDQGSSYNEQFF	TGTGCCAGCAGCTTAGATCAGGGGAGCTCCTACAATGAGCAGTTCTTC
-	TRBD1	TRBV30	TRBJ1-2	CALRGTAIARNYGYTF	TGTGCCCTCCGGGGGACAGCCATAGCTAGGAACTATGGCTACACCTTC
-	TRBD1	TRBV5-1	TRBJ1-2	CASSPTGGANYGYTF	TGCGCCAGCAGCCCCACAGGGGGCGCGAACTATGGCTACACCTTC
-	TRBD1	TRBV19	TRBJ1-5	CASSMGVGTGALYSNQPQHF	TGTGCCAGTAGTATGGGGGTCGGGACAGGGGCCCTCTATAGCAATCAGCCCCAGCATTTT
-	-	TRBV12-5	TRBJ1-5	CASGLVQSGGRGIYQPQHF	TGTGCTAGTGGTTTGGTACAATCCGGCGGCAGGGGAATTTATCAGCCCCAGCATTTT
-	TRBD1	TRBV4-3	TRBJ1-4	CASSQEIGTGVGEKLFF	TGCGCCAGCAGCCAAGAAATCGGGACAGGCGTGGGTGAAAAACTGTTTTTT
-	TRBD1	TRBV6-2/TRBV6-3	TRBJ1-5	CASSYAGTGRRPQHF	TGTGCCAGCAGTTACGCCGGGACAGGGAGACGGCCCCAGCATTTT
-	TRBD1	TRBV3-1/TRBV3-2	TRBJ1-5	CASSQGRDSRGNQPQHF	TGTGCCAGCAGCCAAGGTAGGGACAGTCGCGGCAATCAGCCCCAGCATTTT